Following are 21 T cell receptor beta chains from one sample sequenced in a study of post-analysis software for immune sequencing data. Study-wide results and caveats: Roughly 5 TRBV segments, including TRBV5-6, TRBV5-1 and TRBV20-1, were more frequent in patients than controls.

These receptors have no identified antigens. Prepared TCR beta cDNA libraries contained unique molecular identifiers. TCRdb redid the calling of the PCR reads with MiXCR, one entry per CDR3 protein. The sample gives 550,000 to 700,000 distinct CDR3 sequences, about 40% of which show up once; roughly 1.7% is in the top ten. Sequenced sample: blood. These receptors all stem from a girl between 10 and 17 years old with multiple sclerosis.

The chain couples TRBV6-6 to TRBJ2-1, with D unresolved. Trimming stripped 4 bases from V and 6 bases from J, with 10 bases between. The CDR3 extends over 13 amino acids. Germline V gives CDR1 MNHNY, CDR2 SVGAGI (reference sequence). The CDR3 loop is CASSSLRSNEQFF. CDR3 nucleotide sequence: TGTGCCAGCAGTTCCCTCCGGAGCAATGAGCAGTTCTTC.

The chain is built from TRBV11-3 and TRBJ1-2; no clear D. The V end was cut by 0 bases, the J end by 2 bases, with 7 bases between. The length of the CDR3 is 14 residues. Germline V gives CDR1 SGHNT, CDR2 YENEEA. The CDR3 spells CASSLDTANYGYTF. CDR3 DNA: TGTGCCAGCAGCTTAGATACGGCAAACTATGGCTACACCTTC.

There are a few counts of this clonotype. The chain recombines TRBV20-1 with TRBJ2-6, with TRBD2 matching 14 bases. The CDR3 extends over 17 amino acids. With V trimmed by 8 bases and J by 4 bases, 10 bases remained unmatched. Germline V gene lookup returns CDR1 DFQATT and CDR2 SNEGSKA (reference sequence). The CDR3 here is CSPLRLAGGLGANVLTF. DNA for the CDR3: TGCAGTCCCTTGAGACTAGCGGGGGGGCTAGGGGCCAACGTCCTGACTTTC.

A few counts support this clonotype. The rearrangement links TRBV20-1 to TRBJ2-5; D uncertain. The germline V and J ends were trimmed by 0 bases and 5 bases, with 16 bases remaining between them. Germline V gene sequence: CDR1 DFQATT, CDR2 SNEGSKA (reference sequence). This CDR3 has 15 amino acids. As DNA, the CDR3 is TGCAGTGCTAGAGATCCCAGCCCCCTGGGGGAGACCCAGTACTTC. As protein: CSARDPSPLGETQYF.

This chain uses TRBV10-1 with TRBJ1-4; no reliable D call. CDR1 and CDR2 from the germline V gene are WNHNN and SYGVQD (reference sequence). With 3 bases removed from V and 8 bases from J, the gap between germline ends came to 7 bases. The CDR3 runs to 12 residues. The CDR3 reads CASSDSQEKLFF. The CDR3 DNA sequence: TGCGCCAGCAGTGACAGCCAGGAAAAACTGTTTTTT.

The chain recombines TRBV27 with TRBJ2-1, with 13 bases that match TRBD2. V shed 1 base and J 14 bases; nucleotides not matched to a gene: 8. CDR1 MNHEY and CDR2 SMNVEV come from the germline V gene (reference sequence). The CDR3 has 15 residues. The CDR3 bases are TGTGCCAGCAGTTTATTAACTAGCGGGAGGGAGGGGAAGTTCTTC. Protein product: CASSLLTSGREGKFF.

The rearrangement joins TRBV28 to TRBJ2-7; TRBD2 matches at 10 bases. The length of the CDR3 is 13 residues. V gave up 2 bases and J gave up 7 bases; unmatched junction bases: 2. Per germline, CDR1 MDHEN and CDR2 SYDVKM. This CDR3 reads CASSLRTSGEQYF. The CDR3 DNA is TGTGCCAGCAGTTTAAGGACTAGCGGAGAGCAGTACTTC.

V is TRBV5-6 and J is TRBJ1-5, with a possible D match to TRBD1 (5 bases). The CDR3 totals 15 residues. CDR1 SGHDT and CDR2 YYEEEE come from the germline V gene. Trimming pared 2 bases from V and 2 bases from J, leaving 11 bases between. In DNA, the CDR3 is TGTGCCAGCAGCTTCCGAGGGGCAGGCAATCAGCCCCAGCATTTT. Translation gives CASSFRGAGNQPQHF.

The J gene is TRBJ2-5, the V gene TRBV7-6; D possibly corresponds to TRBD2 (6 bases). The V and J ends lost 6 bases and 1 base respectively, with 15 bases between them. CDR3 length: 15 residues. Germline CDR1 SGHVS, CDR2 FNYEAQ. CDR3 region: CASRAELASQETQYF. The CDR3 bases are TGTGCCAGCAGGGCTGAACTAGCCAGCCAAGAGACCCAGTACTTC.

This clonotype has only a few counts. CDR3 amino acids: CSAREEGGQFF. CDR3 nucleotide sequence: TGCAGTGCTAGAGAGGAGGGGGGGCAGTTCTTC. The genes are TRBV20-1 and TRBJ2-1, with D perhaps assigned TRBD1 or TRBD2 (6 bases each). Germline assignment: CDR1 DFQATT and CDR2 SNEGSKA (reference sequence). The CDR3 is 11 residues long. Trimming removed 0 bases at V and 12 bases at J, with 9 bases between.

The chain links TRBV3-1 to TRBJ2-7; D ambiguous. The V end lost 1 base, the J end lost 0 bases, and 7 bases lay between the germline ends. This CDR3 is 14 amino acids long. Germline CDR1 reads LGHDT; CDR2 reads YNNKEL (reference sequence). CDR3 amino acids: CASSQVAHSYEQYF. CDR3 sequence (DNA): TGTGCCAGCAGCCAAGTGGCGCACTCCTACGAGCAGTACTTC.

V gene TRBV6-1 combines with J gene TRBJ2-7; the D is unclear. This CDR3 has 13 amino acids. CDR1 is MNHNS, CDR2 SASEGT, per germline. With 5 bases removed from V and 1 base from J, the gap between germline ends came to 9 bases. CDR3 nucleotide sequence: TGTGCCAGCAGTCTTCTGATGTCCTACGAGCAGTACTTC. Translation: CASSLLMSYEQYF.

The chain recombines TRBV5-1 with TRBJ2-6; D gene ambiguous. Germline V CDR1 and CDR2: SGHRS, YFSETQ. V was shortened by 5 bases and J by 1 base, with 4 bases between the two germline ends. The CDR3 sequence is 13 residues long. The CDR3 nucleotides are TGCGCCAGCAGACCGTCTGGGGCCAACGTCCTGACTTTC. Translated, it gives CASRPSGANVLTF.

With regard to this clonotype: Given a much more abundant clone one base away, this may be a read error. This chain connects TRBV12-3 or TRBV12-4 to TRBJ2-1; D ambiguous. There are 16 residues in the CDR3. Trimming shortened V by 7 bases and J by 2 bases, and 18 bases separated the two germline ends. The CDR3 spells CASTLPSRSPYNEQFF. The CDR3 DNA sequence: TGTGCCAGCACCCTCCCAAGCCGAAGCCCCTACAATGAGCAGTTCTTC.

This clonotype was counted once. The chain uses TRBV9 and TRBJ2-2; D might be TRBD2 (6 bases). Germline V gives CDR1 SGDLS, CDR2 YYNGEE. There are 15 residues in the CDR3. V lost 3 bases, J lost 0 bases, and 9 bases lay in between. CDR3 bases: TGTGCCAGCAGCGGCGGGACGGCGAACACCGGGGAGCTGTTTTTT. This codes for CASSGGTANTGELFF.

This clonotype was seen a few times. The chain employs TRBV7-7 and TRBJ2-7, with D maybe TRBD2 (6 bases). The V end was cut by 5 bases, the J end by 2 bases, with 13 bases between. Germline V gene lookup returns CDR1 SSHAT and CDR2 FNYEAQ (reference sequence). The CDR3 totals 14 residues. The CDR3 DNA reads as TGTGCCAGCAGCCAATCCCCGGGAGCCTACGAGCAGTACTTC. It yields the protein CASSQSPGAYEQYF.

Details on this clonotype: At one of its ends the junction is not consistent with the germline gene, which may arise from a read error. This sequence joins TRBV20-1 and TRBJ2-3; D might be TRBD2 (5 bases). This CDR3 contains 14 residues. Germline V gives CDR1 DFQATT, CDR2 SNEGSKA (reference sequence). DNA for the CDR3: TGCAGCGCTAGAGGGCAGTGGGGCACAGATACGCAGTATTTT. Translation gives CSARGQWGTDTQYF.

The chain joins TRBV12-3 or TRBV12-4 to TRBJ1-5, with D unclear. The CDR3 spans 14 residues. V dropped 6 bases and J dropped 6 bases, with 15 bases sitting between them. This CDR3 is CASRTGLSGQPQHF. The CDR3 DNA reads TGTGCCAGCAGAACGGGGTTATCAGGTCAGCCCCAGCATTTT.

V and J are TRBV4-1 and TRBJ1-5; 7 bases line up with TRBD1. The CDR3 is 15 residues long. Trimming took 1 base from V and 2 from J; bases not matched to a gene: 2. Germline CDR1 and CDR2: MGHRA and YSYEKL. The CDR3 DNA reads as TGCGCCAGCAGCCAAGTAGACAGGGGCAATCAGCCCCAGCATTTT. Protein: CASSQVDRGNQPQHF.

This chain links TRBV7-8 with TRBJ2-3; 9 bases agree with TRBD2. Germline V gives CDR1 SGHVS, CDR2 FQNEAQ. V gave up 2 bases and J gave up 6 bases; unmatched junction bases: 6. This CDR3 is 15 amino acids long. The DNA of the CDR3 is TGTGCCAGCAGCTTAATTACGAGCGGGAGGGATACGCAGTATTTT. This translates into CASSLITSGRDTQYF.

The chain couples TRBV6-1 to TRBJ1-1; unclear D gene. The CDR3 contains 14 residues. Trimming removed 6 bases at V and 0 bases at J, with 11 bases between. Germline CDR1 is MNHNS and CDR2 is SASEGT. The DNA for the CDR3 is TGTGCCAGCAGCGTAGATAACATGAACACTGAAGCTTTCTTT. Translating gives CASSVDNMNTEAFF.